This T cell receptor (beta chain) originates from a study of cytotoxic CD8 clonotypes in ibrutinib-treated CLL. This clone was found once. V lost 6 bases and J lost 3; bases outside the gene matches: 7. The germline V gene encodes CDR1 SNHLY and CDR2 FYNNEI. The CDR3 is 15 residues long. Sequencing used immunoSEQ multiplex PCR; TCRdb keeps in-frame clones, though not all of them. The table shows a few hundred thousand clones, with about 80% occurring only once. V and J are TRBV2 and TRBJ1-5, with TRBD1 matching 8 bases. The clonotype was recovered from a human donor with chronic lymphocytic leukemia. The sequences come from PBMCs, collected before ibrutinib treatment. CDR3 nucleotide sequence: TGTGCCAGCAGGGATCGACAGGGGACCAATCAGCCCCAGCATTTT. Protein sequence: CASRDRQGTNQPQHF.